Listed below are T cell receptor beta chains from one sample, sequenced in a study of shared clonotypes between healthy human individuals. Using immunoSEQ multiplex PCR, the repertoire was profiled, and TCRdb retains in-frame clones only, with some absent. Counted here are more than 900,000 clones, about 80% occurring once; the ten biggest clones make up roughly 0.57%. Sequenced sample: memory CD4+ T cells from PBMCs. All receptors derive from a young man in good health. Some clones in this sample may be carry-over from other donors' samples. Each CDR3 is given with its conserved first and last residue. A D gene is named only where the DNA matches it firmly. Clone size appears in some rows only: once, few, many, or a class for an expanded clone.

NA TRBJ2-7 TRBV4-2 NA TGTGCCAGCAGCCGGGTAGATACAGGGTTTGGCGACGAGCAGTACTTC CASSRVDTGFGDEQYF
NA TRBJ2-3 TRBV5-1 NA TGCGCCAGCAGCTTGGGTATTACCTATGGCACAGATACGCAGTATTTT CASSLGITYGTDTQYF
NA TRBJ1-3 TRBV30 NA TGTGCCTGGAGCTTAGGAGCTGGAAACACCATATATTTT CAWSLGAGNTIYF
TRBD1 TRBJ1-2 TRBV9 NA TGTGCCAGCAGCGGACAGGGGGTCTATGGCTACACCTTC CASSGQGVYGYTF
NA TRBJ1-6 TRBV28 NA TGTGCCAGCAGACCAACAGGGACCTATAATTCACCCCTCCACTTT CASRPTGTYNSPLHF
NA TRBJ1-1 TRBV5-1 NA TGCGCCAGCAGCGGCGGGAACACTGAAGCTTTCTTT CASSGGNTEAFF
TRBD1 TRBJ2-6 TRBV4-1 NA TGCGCCAGCAGCCACCGGGACAGGGGACTACTCTCTGGGGCCAACGTCCTGACTTTC CASSHRDRGLLSGANVLTF
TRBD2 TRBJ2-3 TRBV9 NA TGTGCCAGCAGCGCCCGGACTAGCGGAGTCACAGATACGCAGTATTTT CASSARTSGVTDTQYF
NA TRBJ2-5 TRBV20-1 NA TGCAGTGCTAGGGTACGGGAGACCCAGTACTTC CSARVRETQYF
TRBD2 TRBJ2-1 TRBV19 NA TGTGCCAGTAGGAAGCGGGAGACCTACAATGAGCAGTTCTTC CASRKRETYNEQFF
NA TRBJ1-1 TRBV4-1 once TGCGCCAGCAGCCAAGATTTGAGGCCCCCTATGAACACTGAAGCTTTCTTT CASSQDLRPPMNTEAFF
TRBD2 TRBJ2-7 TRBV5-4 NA TGTGCCAGCAGCCAGGGGACTAGCGGCCGGGAGTACTTC CASSQGTSGREYF
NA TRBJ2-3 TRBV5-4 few TGTGCCAGCAGCTTGAAGGGACCAGATACGCAGTATTTT CASSLKGPDTQYF
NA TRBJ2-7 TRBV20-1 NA TGCAGGCCCAAAGGCGGGGTCGAGCAGTACTTC CRPKGGVEQYF
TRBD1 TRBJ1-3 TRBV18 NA TGTGCCAGCTCACCGAGTATTCAGGGGGCGACCTCTGGAAACACCATATATTTT CASSPSIQGATSGNTIYF
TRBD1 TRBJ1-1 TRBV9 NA TGTGCCAGCAGCGTAATGTCAGGGGGCTACACTGAAGCTTTCTTT CASSVMSGGYTEAFF
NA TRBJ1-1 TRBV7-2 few TGTGCCAGCAGCCGCGAGGTGGGAACTGAAGCTTTCTTT CASSREVGTEAFF
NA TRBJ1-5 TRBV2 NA TGTGCCAGCAGCTTTAGGGATAGCAATCAGCCCCAGCATTTT CASSFRDSNQPQHF
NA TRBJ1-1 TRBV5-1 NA TGCGCCAGCAGCCCTCAGTTGTTGAACACTGAAGCTTTCTTT CASSPQLLNTEAFF
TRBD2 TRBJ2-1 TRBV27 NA TGTGCCAGCAGTCCCCGGACTAGCGGGGCCTACAATGAGCAGTTCTTC CASSPRTSGAYNEQFF
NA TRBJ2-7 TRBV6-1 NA TGTGCCACCAAAAACCCGGCGGCGCTTAACTACGAGCAGTACTTC CATKNPAALNYEQYF
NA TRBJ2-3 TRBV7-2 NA TGTGCCAGCAGCTCCCTAGAGCGGACAGATACGCAGTATTTT CASSSLERTDTQYF
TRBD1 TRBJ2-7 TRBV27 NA TGTGCCAGCCGATACAAGGGACAGGCGAGCTCCTACGAGCAGTACTTC CASRYKGQASSYEQYF
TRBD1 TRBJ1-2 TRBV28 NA TGTGCCGGGTATGGACAGGCCTATGGCTACACCTTC CAGYGQAYGYTF
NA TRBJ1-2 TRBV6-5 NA TGTGCCAGTAGTTACGTGGGGGGCGACTATGGCTACACCTTC CASSYVGGDYGYTF
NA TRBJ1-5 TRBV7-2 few TGTGCCAGCAGCTTAGGGGGCGGCAGTAGACAGCCCCAGCATTTT CASSLGGGSRQPQHF
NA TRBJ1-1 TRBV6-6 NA TGTGCCAGCAGTTACTCATACACTGAAGCTTTCTTT CASSYSYTEAFF
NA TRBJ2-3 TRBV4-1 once TGCGCCAGCAGCCACGACCCGGGGCCCACAGATACGCAGTATTTT CASSHDPGPTDTQYF
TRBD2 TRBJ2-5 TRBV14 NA TGTGCCAGCAGCCCCCGGGGACTAGCGGAGGCCGGGACCCAGTACTTC CASSPRGLAEAGTQYF
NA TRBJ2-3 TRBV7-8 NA TGTGCCAGCAGCTTAAAGAGAGGCCGAACAGATACGCAGTATTTT CASSLKRGRTDTQYF